This T cell receptor beta chain emerged from a study of lymphopenia after photon versus proton radiotherapy. Some clones are missing from TCRdb's copy, which holds only in-frame ones; the method was immunoSEQ multiplex PCR. The table records tens of thousands of clones, roughly 91% of them present only once. Germline V gene lookup returns CDR1 SGHVS and CDR2 FNYEAQ. V was shortened by 2 bases and J by 4 bases, with 14 bases between the two germline ends. The CDR3 sequence is 15 residues long. The rearrangement joins TRBV7-6 to TRBJ2-5, with D possibly TRBD1 on 5 matching bases. This sequence originates from a woman between 65 and 79 years old with pancreatic cancer. Material: peripheral blood, obtained from a patient treated with photon-based radiotherapy. CDR3 DNA sequence: TGTGCCAGCAGCTTATACCCACAGGTTATAGAGACCCAGTACTTC. Translating gives CASSLYPQVIETQYF.